This TCR beta chain emerged from a study of shared T cell receptors in the human thymus. Trimming removed 7 bases from V and 6 bases from J; junction bases left unmatched: 9. Germline V gene data show CDR1 as MNHNS and CDR2 as SASEGT. The CDR3 has 14 residues. Measured with immunoSEQ multiplex PCR; TCRdb has only the in-frame clones, and not every one. This table holds around 730,000 clones, approximately 85% found once. This sample was shared with a second study, whose subject was human thymus T cells. That publication notes: Healthy Finnish infants having corrective surgery for congenital heart defects served as donors. Thymic resections from corrective heart surgery supplied the tissue. The authors found apparently biased V and J gene usage in thymic and blood repertoires. Related research has reported that thymic repertoires overlap highly among unrelated individuals.

This clonotype was obtained from a girl under three years old with a congenital heart defect. The J gene is TRBJ2-3, the V gene TRBV6-1; TRBD2 agrees at 8 bases. Sequencing used thymocytes. For the CDR3, the DNA is TGTGCCAGCACCATAGCGGGGTCGTTCGATACGCAGTATTTT. Protein: CASTIAGSFDTQYF.